This TCR beta chain was identified in a study of blood T cell repertoires in COVID-19. TCRdb's table, derived via immunoSEQ multiplex PCR, lists solely in-frame clones and lacks some. The table includes about 43,000 clones, over 70% detected once. The source is a human donor in a cohort sampled during active COVID-19. Sequencing used peripheral blood.

The CDR3 sequence: CSVETTIGQGSYEQYF. For the CDR3, the DNA is TGCAGCGTTGAAACCACCATCGGACAGGGCTCCTACGAGCAGTACTTC. The V and J genes are TRBV29-1 and TRBJ2-7, with 8 nucleotides matching TRBD1. The CDR3 totals 16 residues. The germline V gene has CDR1 SQVTM and CDR2 ANQGSEA. V lost 2 bases and J lost 0; bases outside the gene matches: 9.